This T cell receptor (beta chain) was found in a study of CXCR3-negative and CXCR3-positive naive CD8 T cells (dated by TCRdb to the late 2010s). With regard to the full study: In total, approximately 150 million TRB reads were obtained, corresponding to roughly 1.5 +/- 0.3 million reads per library. Diversity and physicochemical repertoire analyses were performed on some eleven donors pooled from two independent experiments. Naive subsets from roughly 5 donors and memory cells from 3 donors were included in the TRBV-TRBJ cluster analysis. Results the study describes overall, beyond this receptor: TRBV-TRBJ usage was similar between naive CXCR3-negative and CXCR3-positive cells from the same donor, while memory cells showed distinct patterns. Repertoire diversity was comparably high in both naive subsets but much lower in memory CD8+ T cells. Compared with CXCR3-negative naive cells, CXCR3-positive naive cells had TRB CDR3s with higher hydrophobicity (lower Kidera factor 4), lower energy, and higher strength and volume indices. CXCR3 expression partially decreased after cryopreservation, so most assays used freshly isolated PBMCs. Surface CD5, linked to self-reactivity in mice, was comparable between naive subsets; TCR interaction strength was therefore also inferred from TRB CDR3 physicochemical properties.

With regard to this clonotype: The specificity of this receptor is unknown.

For every CD8+ T cell subset, about 300,000 cells were flow-sorted straight into RLT lysis buffer, and each subset was sorted in triplicate. Naive CD8+ T cells were defined stringently as CD45RO-CCR7+CD27+CD95- to exclude memory contaminants. Using standard density gradient centrifugation, peripheral blood mononuclear cells were isolated from buffy coats. A FACSAria III was used to flow-sort naive CD8+ T cells into CXCR3-negative and CXCR3-positive populations. Total RNA was extracted from sorted cells using an RNeasy Mini Kit. TCRdb shows the sequencer as NextSeq 550. The Human TCR Profiling Kit (MiLaboratory) was used to prepare UMI-labeled 5' RACE TRB cDNA libraries. cDNA synthesis used the entire amount of extracted RNA, and PCR amplification then used the entire amount of cDNA produced. Libraries were prepared in parallel with an identical number of PCR cycles. Regarding the original processing steps: About 50,000 +/- 10,000 unique UMI-labeled TRB cDNA molecules per library were extracted with MIGEC and MiXCR, with at least two reads per UMI required. Each library averaged 40,000 +/- 10,000 functional in-frame TRB CDR3 nucleotide clonotypes without stop codons. Diversity metrics, including normalized Shannon-Wiener and Chao1, were computed in VDJtools after downsampling to 5000 UMI-labeled TRB molecules per sample. For the central five CDR3 residues, VDJtools calculated physicochemical properties weighted by clonotype size, namely interaction energy, strength, volume and Kidera factor 4. TCRdb reprocessed the reads and provides one entry for every CDR3 protein sequence; no DNA is given. The V and J calls reflect TCRdb's pipeline rather than the authors' work. The table held for this sample gives more than 80,000 distinct CDR3 sequences. Approximately 0.37% of the sample is held by the ten biggest clonotypes.

Reading from cysteine to phenylalanine, the CDR3 counts 15 amino acids. The record lacks a DNA sequence. Based on the germline V gene (reference sequence), the CDR1 and CDR2 sequences are MNHEY and SMNVEV. The chain is assembled from TRBV27 and TRBJ1-5; TCRdb proposes TRBD1, but this gene call is untestable without DNA. Material for sequencing was naive CXCR3+ CD8+ T cells from blood. In the paper's terms, the cell subset or site label means: CD45RO-CCR7+CD27+CD95- naive CD8+ T cells expressing CXCR3 (TNR3+). This clonotype originated in a human donor in good health. Some clones in this sample may be carry-over from other donors' samples. The CDR3 protein: CASSLGQGFGWPQHF.